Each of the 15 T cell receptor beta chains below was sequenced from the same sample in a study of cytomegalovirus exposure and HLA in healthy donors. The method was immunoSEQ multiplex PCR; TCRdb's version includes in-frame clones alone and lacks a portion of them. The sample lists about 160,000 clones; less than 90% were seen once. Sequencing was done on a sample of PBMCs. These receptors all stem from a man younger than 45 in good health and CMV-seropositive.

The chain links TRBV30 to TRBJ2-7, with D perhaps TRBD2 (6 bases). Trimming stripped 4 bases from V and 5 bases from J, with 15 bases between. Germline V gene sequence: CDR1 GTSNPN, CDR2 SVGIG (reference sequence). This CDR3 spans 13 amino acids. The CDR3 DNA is TGTGCCTGGAAGGGGACTCCAGGCCACGAGCAGTACTTC. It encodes CAWKGTPGHEQYF.

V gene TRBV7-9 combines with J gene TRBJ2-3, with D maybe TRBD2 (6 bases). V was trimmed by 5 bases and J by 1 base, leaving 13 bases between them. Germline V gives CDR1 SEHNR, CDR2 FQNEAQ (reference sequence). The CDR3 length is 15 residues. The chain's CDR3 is CASSPGASGTDTQYF. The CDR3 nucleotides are TGTGCCAGCAGCCCTGGGGCTAGCGGCACAGATACGCAGTATTTT.

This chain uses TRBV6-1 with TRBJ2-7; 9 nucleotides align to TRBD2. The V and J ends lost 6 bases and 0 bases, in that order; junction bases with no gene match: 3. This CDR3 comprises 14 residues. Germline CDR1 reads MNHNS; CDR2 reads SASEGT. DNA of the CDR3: TGTGCCAGCAGAGCTAGCGGGAACTCCTACGAGCAGTACTTC. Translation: CASRASGNSYEQYF.

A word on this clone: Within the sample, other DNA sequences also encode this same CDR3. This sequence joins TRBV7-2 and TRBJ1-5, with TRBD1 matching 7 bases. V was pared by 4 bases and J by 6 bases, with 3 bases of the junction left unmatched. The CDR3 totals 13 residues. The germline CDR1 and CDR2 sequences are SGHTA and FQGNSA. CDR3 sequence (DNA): TGTGCCAGCAGCTCCCAGGGGGGTCAGCCCCAGCATTTT. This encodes CASSSQGGQPQHF.

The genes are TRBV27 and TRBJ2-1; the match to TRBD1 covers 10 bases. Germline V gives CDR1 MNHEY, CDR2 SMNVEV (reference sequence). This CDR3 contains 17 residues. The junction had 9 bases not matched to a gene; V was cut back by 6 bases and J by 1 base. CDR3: CASSARQGALSYNEQFF. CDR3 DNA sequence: TGTGCCAGCAGCGCCCGACAGGGGGCGTTATCCTACAATGAGCAGTTCTTC.

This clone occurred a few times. DNA for the CDR3: TGCAGCGCCGTGGCCAGGGGAGGGACAGAGACCCAGTACTTC. As protein: CSAVARGGTETQYF. The chain couples TRBV29-1 to TRBJ2-5; a possible D gene is TRBD2 (7 bases). Per germline, CDR1 SQVTM and CDR2 ANQGSEA. V was clipped by 7 bases and J by 4 bases, with 19 bases between them. The CDR3 is made up of 14 amino acids.

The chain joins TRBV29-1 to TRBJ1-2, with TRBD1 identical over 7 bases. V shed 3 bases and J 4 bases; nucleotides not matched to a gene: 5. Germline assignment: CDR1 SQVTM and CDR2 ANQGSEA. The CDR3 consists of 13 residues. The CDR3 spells CSVDPGGSYGYTF. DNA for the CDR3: TGCAGCGTTGACCCAGGGGGTTCCTATGGCTACACCTTC.

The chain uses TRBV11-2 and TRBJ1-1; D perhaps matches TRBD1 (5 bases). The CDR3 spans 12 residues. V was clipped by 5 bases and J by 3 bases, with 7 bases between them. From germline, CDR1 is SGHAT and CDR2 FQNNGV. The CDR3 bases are TGTGCCAGCAGCCAGGGATACACTGAAGCTTTCTTT. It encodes CASSQGYTEAFF.

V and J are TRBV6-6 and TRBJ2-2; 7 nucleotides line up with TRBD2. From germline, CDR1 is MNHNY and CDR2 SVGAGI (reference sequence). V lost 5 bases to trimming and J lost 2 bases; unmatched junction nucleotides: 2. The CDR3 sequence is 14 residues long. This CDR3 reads CASSTGGNTGELFF. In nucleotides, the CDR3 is TGTGCCAGCAGTACGGGGGGAAACACCGGGGAGCTGTTTTTT.

The CDR3 DNA reads as TGCGCCAGCAAGAGGGGGCAATCTAATGAAAAACTGTTTTTT. Translation gives CASKRGQSNEKLFF. This chain connects TRBV5-1 to TRBJ1-4; 7 bases line up with TRBD1. The CDR3 is made up of 14 amino acids. V lost 6 bases to trimming and J lost 3 bases; unmatched junction nucleotides: 5. CDR1 is SGHRS, CDR2 YFSETQ, per germline.

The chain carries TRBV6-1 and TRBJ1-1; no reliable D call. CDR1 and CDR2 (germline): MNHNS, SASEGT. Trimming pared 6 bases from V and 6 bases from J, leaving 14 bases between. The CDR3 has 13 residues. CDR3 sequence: CASRAGSRAEAFF. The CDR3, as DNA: TGTGCCAGCAGAGCCGGATCGAGGGCTGAAGCTTTCTTT.

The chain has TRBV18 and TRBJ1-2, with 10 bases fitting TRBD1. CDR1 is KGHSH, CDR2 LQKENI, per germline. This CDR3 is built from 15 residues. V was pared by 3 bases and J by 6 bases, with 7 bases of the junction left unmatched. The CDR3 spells CASSPLPGQGNGYTF. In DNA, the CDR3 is TGTGCCAGCTCACCTCTACCGGGACAGGGGAATGGCTACACCTTC.

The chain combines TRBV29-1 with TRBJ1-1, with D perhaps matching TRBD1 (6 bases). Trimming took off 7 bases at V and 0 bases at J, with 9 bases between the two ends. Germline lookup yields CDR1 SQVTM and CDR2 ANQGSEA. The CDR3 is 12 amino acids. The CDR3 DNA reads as TGCAGCGAGGGACACATGAACACTGAAGCTTTCTTT. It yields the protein CSEGHMNTEAFF.

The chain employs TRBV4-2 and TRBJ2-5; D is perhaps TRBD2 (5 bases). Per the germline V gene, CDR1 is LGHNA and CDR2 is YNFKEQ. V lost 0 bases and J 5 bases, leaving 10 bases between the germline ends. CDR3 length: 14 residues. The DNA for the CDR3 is TGTGCCAGCAGCCAAGAGAGCGGTGGGGAGACCCAGTACTTC. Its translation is CASSQESGGETQYF.

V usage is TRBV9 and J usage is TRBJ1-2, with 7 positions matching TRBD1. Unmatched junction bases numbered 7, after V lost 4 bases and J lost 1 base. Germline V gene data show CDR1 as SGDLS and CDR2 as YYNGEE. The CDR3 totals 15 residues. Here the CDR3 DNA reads TGTGCCAGCAGCCCAGGGGGTGGCTTTAACTATGGCTACACCTTC. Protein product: CASSPGGGFNYGYTF.